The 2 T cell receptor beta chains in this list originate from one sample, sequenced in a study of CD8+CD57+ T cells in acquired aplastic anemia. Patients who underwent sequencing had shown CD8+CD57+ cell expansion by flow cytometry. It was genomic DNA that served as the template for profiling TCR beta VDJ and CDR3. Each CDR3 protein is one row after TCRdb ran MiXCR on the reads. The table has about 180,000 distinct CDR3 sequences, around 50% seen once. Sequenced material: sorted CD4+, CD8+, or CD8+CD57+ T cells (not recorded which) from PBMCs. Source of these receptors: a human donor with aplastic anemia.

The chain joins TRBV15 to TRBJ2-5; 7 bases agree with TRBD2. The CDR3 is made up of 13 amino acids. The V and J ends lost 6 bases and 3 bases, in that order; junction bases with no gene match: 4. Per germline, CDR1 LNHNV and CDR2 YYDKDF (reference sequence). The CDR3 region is CATRKAGEETQYF. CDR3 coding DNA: TGTGCCACCAGGAAGGCGGGAGAAGAGACCCAGTACTTC.

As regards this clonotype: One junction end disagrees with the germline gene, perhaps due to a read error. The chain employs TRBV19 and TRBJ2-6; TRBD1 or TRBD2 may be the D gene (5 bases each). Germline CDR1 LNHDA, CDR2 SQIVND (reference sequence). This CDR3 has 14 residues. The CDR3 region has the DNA TGTGCCAGTAGTACCCTGGACGGGGCCTACGTCCTGACTTTC. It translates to CASSTLDGAYVLTF.